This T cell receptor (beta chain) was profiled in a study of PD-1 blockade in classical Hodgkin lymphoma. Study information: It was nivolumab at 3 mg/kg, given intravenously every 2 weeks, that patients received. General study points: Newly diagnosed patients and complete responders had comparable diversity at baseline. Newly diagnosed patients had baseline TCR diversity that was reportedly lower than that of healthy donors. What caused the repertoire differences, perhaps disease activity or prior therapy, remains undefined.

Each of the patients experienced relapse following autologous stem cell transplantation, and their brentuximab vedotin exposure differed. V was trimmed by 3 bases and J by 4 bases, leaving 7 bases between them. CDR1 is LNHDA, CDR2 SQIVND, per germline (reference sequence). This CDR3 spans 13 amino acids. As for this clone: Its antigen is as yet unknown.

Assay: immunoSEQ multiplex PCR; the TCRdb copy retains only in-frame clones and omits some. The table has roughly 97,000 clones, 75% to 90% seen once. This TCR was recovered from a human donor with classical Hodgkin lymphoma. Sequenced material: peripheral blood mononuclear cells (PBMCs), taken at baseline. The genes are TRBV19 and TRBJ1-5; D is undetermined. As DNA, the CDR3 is TGTGCCAGTAGTATGGGCAGAAATCAGCCCCAGCATTTT. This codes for CASSMGRNQPQHF.